The 30 T cell receptor beta chains below come from one sample, sequenced in a study of blood T cell repertoires in COVID-19. TCRdb's copy holds only in-frame clones and misses some; the assay was immunoSEQ multiplex PCR. The table shows around 100,000 clones, with about 90% occurring only once. The sequencing input was peripheral blood. These receptors were collected from a man younger than 40 in a cohort sampled during active COVID-19.

The rearrangement uses TRBV10-3 and TRBJ1-1; 7 bases align to TRBD1. Trimming took 5 bases from V and 11 from J; bases not matched to a gene: 17. Germline V lookup: CDR1 ENHRY, CDR2 SYGVKD. This CDR3 contains 15 residues. The CDR3 DNA reads TGTGCCATCAGTAAACAGGGGCCGCCTAGTAGCGAGGCTTTCTTT. It encodes CAISKQGPPSSEAFF.

This clone was counted between two and nine times. The rearrangement uses TRBV24-1 and TRBJ2-1, with 12 nucleotides matching TRBD2. Germline values: CDR1 KGHDR, CDR2 SFDVKD. Germline trimming cut 3 bases from V and 0 bases from J; bases unmatched to any gene: 5. This CDR3 region has 18 residues. The CDR3 is CATSDPKTSGGSYNEQFF. CDR3 in DNA: TGTGCCACCAGTGATCCAAAGACTAGCGGGGGCTCCTACAATGAGCAGTTCTTC.

The chain is built from TRBV29-1 and TRBJ2-1; 7 positions match TRBD1. Germline CDR1 reads SQVTM; CDR2 reads ANQGSEA. This CDR3 comprises 14 residues. With 4 bases clipped from V and 4 bases from J, the junction kept 7 bases outside the gene matches. In nucleotides, the CDR3 is TGCAGCGTTGGAGAAGGGACAGTATACAATGAGCAGTTCTTC. Its translation: CSVGEGTVYNEQFF.

The chain joins TRBV5-1 to TRBJ1-1; tentatively, D is TRBD1 (5 bases). CDR3 length equals 13 residues. CDR1 and CDR2 (germline): SGHRS, YFSETQ. V was cut by 7 bases and J by 1 base, with 11 bases left in between. The CDR3 loop reads CASCDSQNTEAFF. CDR3 DNA: TGCGCCAGCTGTGACAGCCAGAACACTGAAGCTTTCTTT.

A few counts support this clone. The chain is built from TRBV6-2 or TRBV6-3 and TRBJ1-5, with D possibly TRBD1 on 6 matching bases. The CDR3 runs to 13 residues. Germline V gives CDR1 MNHEY, CDR2 SVGEGT. Trimming cost V 4 bases and J 4 bases, with 8 bases left between them. The CDR3 nucleotides are TGTGCCAGCAGTTGGACAGTGAATCAGCCCCAGCATTTT. This codes for CASSWTVNQPQHF.

The chain uses TRBV7-9 and TRBJ1-1, with a tentative D call TRBD1 (6 bases). CDR1 is SEHNR and CDR2 is FQNEAQ in the germline V gene (reference sequence). Trimming left V 1 base short and J 1 base short, with 7 bases between. This CDR3 region has 14 residues. The chain's CDR3 is CASSLGGQNTEAFF. DNA of the CDR3: TGTGCCAGCAGCTTAGGGGGGCAGAACACTGAAGCTTTCTTT.

The chain links TRBV10-3 to TRBJ2-7, with 9 positions matching TRBD1. The CDR3 sequence is 13 residues long. V shed 8 bases and J 2 bases; nucleotides not matched to a gene: 4. The V gene's germline CDR1 is ENHRY and CDR2 SYGVKD. The CDR3 DNA is TGTGCCATCGGGGGGACAGGGCCCTACGAGCAGTACTTC. Translated, it gives CAIGGTGPYEQYF.

J is TRBJ2-7 and V is TRBV28; 8 bases align to TRBD1. The germline V gene encodes CDR1 MDHEN and CDR2 SYDVKM. V was pared by 8 bases and J by 0 bases, with 6 bases of the junction left unmatched. The CDR3 length is 14 residues. The CDR3 here is CASQGAISSYEQYF. The CDR3 nucleotides are TGTGCCAGCCAGGGGGCGATTAGCTCCTACGAGCAGTACTTC.

This clone was detected only once. The chain couples TRBV2 to TRBJ2-3; 11 bases map to TRBD2. CDR1 is SNHLY and CDR2 is FYNNEI in the germline V gene. This CDR3 is built from 13 residues. The V gene end was trimmed by 10 bases and the J gene end by 3 bases; junction bases not matched to a gene: 3. CDR3 DNA sequence: TGTGCCACACTAGCGGGGGAAACAGATACGCAGTATTTT. The encoded protein is CATLAGETDTQYF.

The chain has TRBV2 and TRBJ1-4, with 8 bases aligning to TRBD1. CDR3 size: 15 residues. Germline-derived CDR1 and CDR2 are SNHLY and FYNNEI. V was clipped by 6 bases and J by 5 bases; unmatched bases: 8. The CDR3 sequence: CASSQSGQENEKLFF. CDR3 sequence (DNA): TGTGCCAGCAGCCAATCGGGACAGGAGAATGAAAAACTGTTTTTT.

This clone has more than one count but fewer than ten. This sequence joins TRBV18 and TRBJ1-2; D might be TRBD1 (6 bases). Germline V gives CDR1 KGHSH, CDR2 LQKENI. The CDR3 extends over 14 amino acids. V lost 6 bases to trimming and J lost 2 bases, with 13 bases between them. CDR3 sequence (DNA): TGTGCCAGCTCTTCGGGGACATCGAACTATGGCTACACCTTC. Translated, it gives CASSSGTSNYGYTF. Together with reference TRBV18 and TRBJ1-2, the CDR3 gives the full variable domain: NAGVMQNPRHLVRRRGQEARLRCSPMKGHSHVYWYRQLPEEGLKFMVYLQKENIIDESGMPKERFSAEFPKEGPSILRIQQVVRGDSAAYFCASSSGTSNYGYTFGSGTRLTVV.

The CDR3 loop reads CATSEGDRDLTGELFF. For the CDR3, the DNA is TGTGCCACCAGTGAAGGGGACAGGGATTTGACCGGGGAGCTGTTTTTT. The V call is TRBV24-1, the J call TRBJ2-2; 9 positions agree with TRBD1. The CDR3 totals 16 residues. The germline gives CDR1 KGHDR, CDR2 SFDVKD. V lost 4 bases and J lost 5; bases outside the gene matches: 7.

In this sample, this clone turned up once. V is TRBV11-1 and J is TRBJ1-1, with D perhaps matching TRBD1 (6 bases). Germline V CDR1 and CDR2: SGHAT, FQDESV (reference sequence). The V end was cut by 3 bases, the J end by 8 bases, with 10 bases between. CDR3 size: 12 residues. CDR3 DNA: TGTGCCAGCAGCTTTAGTGACAGGGAAGCTTTCTTT. Its translation is CASSFSDREAFF.

The chain has TRBV25-1 and TRBJ1-2; TRBD1 aligns across 10 bases. The CDR3 extends over 14 amino acids. V was pared by 4 bases and J by 6 bases, with 5 bases of the junction left unmatched. The V gene's germline CDR1 is MGHDK and CDR2 SYGVNS. CDR3 nucleotides: TGTGCCAGCAGTGCCCGGGACAGGGGAGATGGCTACACCTTC. Translated, it gives CASSARDRGDGYTF.

The chain carries TRBV6-5 and TRBJ2-1, with D tentatively TRBD1 (5 bases). This CDR3 is built from 14 residues. Germline V gene data show CDR1 as MNHEY and CDR2 as SVGAGI. The V gene lost 5 bases and the J gene lost 3 bases, with 11 bases spanning the gap. Written as DNA, the CDR3 is TGTGCCAGCAGTAACAGCGACAGCTACAATGAGCAGTTCTTC. Its translation is CASSNSDSYNEQFF.

This clone was picked up a small number of times. CDR3 bases: TGTGCCAGTAGTATGAGGTGGGAGCAGTACTTC. Protein sequence: CASSMRWEQYF. The chain has TRBV19 and TRBJ2-7; D gene unclear. The V end lost 3 bases, the J end lost 7 bases, and 7 bases lay between the germline ends. Germline V gene lookup returns CDR1 LNHDA and CDR2 SQIVND (reference sequence). The CDR3 spans 11 residues. The variable domain in full, completed from reference TRBV19 and TRBJ2-7, reads DGGITQSPKYLFRKEGQNVTLSCEQNLNHDAMYWYRQDPGQGLRLIYYSQIVNDFQKGDIAEGYSVSREKKESFPLTVTSAQKNPTAFYLCASSMRWEQYFGPGTRLTVT.

The chain couples TRBV5-1 to TRBJ2-7; 9 bases map to TRBD1. V gave up 4 bases and J gave up 3 bases; unmatched junction bases: 2. The CDR3 length is 13 residues. Per germline, CDR1 SGHRS and CDR2 YFSETQ. In DNA, the CDR3 is TGCGCCAGCAGCCGGACAGGGGACTACGAGCAGTACTTC. This translates into CASSRTGDYEQYF.

The V and J genes are TRBV7-2 and TRBJ1-3, with a weak D call TRBD1 (5 bases). Germline loops: CDR1 SGHTA, CDR2 FQGNSA. V was clipped by 4 bases and J by 4 bases, with 11 bases between them. The CDR3 covers 14 residues. The CDR3 region is CASSWGSSGNTIYF. The CDR3 DNA reads TGTGCCAGCAGCTGGGGCAGCTCGGGAAACACCATATATTTT.

This clone was counted once. The J gene is TRBJ2-2, the V gene TRBV28; D may be TRBD2 (6 bases). V gave up 3 bases and J gave up 3 bases, with 20 bases separating them. Per germline, CDR1 MDHEN and CDR2 SYDVKM. The CDR3 loop spans 18 amino acids. This chain's CDR3 is CASSLWDAGYADTGELFF. CDR3 coding DNA: TGTGCCAGCAGTTTGTGGGACGCGGGGTATGCTGACACCGGGGAGCTGTTTTTT.

There are many counts of this clone. The chain links TRBV19 to TRBJ1-5; the D is unclear. This CDR3 has 13 residues. The germline V and J ends were trimmed by 8 bases and 7 bases, with 15 bases remaining between them. Germline-derived CDR1 and CDR2 are LNHDA and SQIVND (reference sequence). CDR3 in DNA: TGTGCCAGTGCCCCCGGGAGGAGCCAGCCCCAGCATTTT. It codes for CASAPGRSQPQHF.

This clone was counted between two and nine times. This CDR3 is CASSAGLQETQYF. Here the CDR3 DNA reads TGTGCCAGTAGTGCGGGGTTACAAGAGACCCAGTACTTC. The chain carries TRBV19 and TRBJ2-5; the D gene is possibly TRBD2 (6 bases). The V end lost 5 bases, the J end lost 2 bases, and 9 bases lay between the germline ends. The length of the CDR3 is 13 residues. Germline V gives CDR1 LNHDA, CDR2 SQIVND (reference sequence).

This chain uses TRBV6-2 or TRBV6-3 with TRBJ2-2; D may be TRBD2 (6 bases). This CDR3 has 18 amino acids. Trimming left V 4 bases short and J 0 bases short, with 18 bases between. CDR1 is MNHEY, CDR2 SVGEGT, per germline. This CDR3 reads CASSFGLTPGANTGELFF. The CDR3 region has the DNA TGTGCCAGCAGTTTTGGTCTAACCCCGGGGGCGAACACCGGGGAGCTGTTTTTT.

The chain combines TRBV12-3 or TRBV12-4 with TRBJ2-4, with D perhaps TRBD1 (7 bases). The CDR3 loop spans 13 amino acids. V was trimmed by 4 bases and J by 13 bases, leaving 17 bases between them. The CDR3 is CASSSRTGGEQYF. The CDR3 DNA reads as TGTGCCAGCAGTTCGCGGACAGGCGGGGAACAGTACTTC.

This clone was counted a few times. The chain is built from TRBV4-1 and TRBJ2-7; TRBD1 matches 8 bases. CDR1 and CDR2 (germline): MGHRA, YSYEKL. This CDR3 is 13 amino acids long. V dropped 2 bases and J dropped 6; count of bases not matched to a gene: 3. The CDR3: CASSQMTGAEQYF. CDR3 nucleotides: TGCGCCAGCAGCCAAATGACAGGGGCCGAGCAGTACTTC.

The sample holds one count of this clone. This rearrangement joins TRBV7-2 to TRBJ2-5; TRBD2 agrees at 7 bases. The CDR3 loop spans 16 amino acids. With V trimmed by 1 base and J by 1 base, 6 bases remained unmatched. CDR1 is SGHTA and CDR2 is FQGNSA in the germline V gene. The CDR3 loop is CASSLVASGPQETQYF. CDR3 in DNA: TGTGCCAGCAGCTTAGTCGCTAGCGGCCCCCAAGAGACCCAGTACTTC.

CDR3 loop: CASTLRDRGGEQYF. In DNA, the CDR3 is TGTGCCAGCACCCTCCGGGACAGGGGAGGGGAGCAGTACTTC. V is TRBV3-1 (or the pseudogene TRBV3-2) and J is TRBJ2-7; TRBD1 aligns across 10 bases. The junction had 10 bases not matched to a gene; V was cut back by 7 bases and J by 7 bases. The CDR3 has 14 amino acids. Germline assignment: CDR1 LGHDT and CDR2 YNNKEL (reference sequence).

For the CDR3, the DNA is TGCGCCAGCAGCTTGGGGCCAGGGGGCGGAAGCACTGAAGCTTTCTTT. Protein: CASSLGPGGGSTEAFF. The chain employs TRBV5-1 and TRBJ1-1; the match to TRBD1 covers 8 bases. The CDR3 totals 16 residues. Germline assignment: CDR1 SGHRS and CDR2 YFSETQ. V dropped 0 bases and J dropped 4; count of bases not matched to a gene: 8.

The CDR3 DNA reads as TGTGCCAGCAGCTTATATATACAGGGGGCAAGTGAAAAACTGTTTTTT. This encodes CASSLYIQGASEKLFF. The V call is TRBV14, the J call TRBJ1-4; TRBD1 aligns across 9 bases. The CDR3 length is 16 residues. The V gene end was trimmed by 5 bases and the J gene end by 7 bases; junction bases not matched to a gene: 11. Germline V gene lookup returns CDR1 SGHDN and CDR2 FVKESK.

This chain links TRBV10-3 with TRBJ2-7; D is perhaps TRBD1 (5 bases). In germline, CDR1 is ENHRY, CDR2 SYGVKD. V lost 7 bases to trimming and J lost 3 bases, with 13 bases between them. The CDR3 runs to 13 residues. CDR3 DNA: TGTGCCATCAAGTCGGCAGGGTACTACGAGCAGTACTTC. It is translated as CAIKSAGYYEQYF.

A note on this clone: An end of the junction differs from the germline gene, which may be a read error. V usage is TRBV18 and J usage is TRBJ1-1, with unresolved D. Germline assignment: CDR1 KGHSH and CDR2 LQKENI. CDR3 length: 13 residues. In nucleotides, the CDR3 is TGTGCCAGCTCCTCAACTAGGAACAGTGAAGCTTTCTTT. Its translation: CASSSTRNSEAFF.